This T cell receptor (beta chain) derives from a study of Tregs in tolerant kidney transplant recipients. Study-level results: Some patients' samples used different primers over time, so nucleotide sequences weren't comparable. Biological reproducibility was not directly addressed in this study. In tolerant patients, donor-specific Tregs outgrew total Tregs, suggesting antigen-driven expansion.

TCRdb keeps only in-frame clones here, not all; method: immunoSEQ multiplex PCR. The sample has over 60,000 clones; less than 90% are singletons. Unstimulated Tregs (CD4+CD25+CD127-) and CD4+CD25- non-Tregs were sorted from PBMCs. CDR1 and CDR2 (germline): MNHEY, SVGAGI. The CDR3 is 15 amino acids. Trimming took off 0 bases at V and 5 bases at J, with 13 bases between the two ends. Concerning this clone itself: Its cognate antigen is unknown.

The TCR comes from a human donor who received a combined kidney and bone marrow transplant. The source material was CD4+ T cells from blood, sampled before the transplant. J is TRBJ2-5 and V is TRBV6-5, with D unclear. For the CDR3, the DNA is TGTGCCAGCAGTTACTCGTTCTTGCCCGGGGAGACCCAGTACTTC. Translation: CASSYSFLPGETQYF.